The clone carrying this TCR beta chain occurred once. The sample is drawn from a study of blood T cell repertoires in COVID-19. This CDR3 has 17 amino acids. V lost 4 bases to trimming and J lost 4 bases; unmatched junction nucleotides: 12. The germline V gene encodes CDR1 SGHNT and CDR2 YYREEE (reference sequence). Methods used by the authors: Estimation of nucleated cell counts relied on the amplification of reference gene primers. Here immunoSEQ multiplex PCR was the method, and the copy in TCRdb shows in-frame clones only, minus some. The V and J calls and clone size come from that table; D and trimming were worked out from the DNA. The sample includes just over 350,000 clones, roughly 84% seen only once; the top ten take under 3%.

The sequencing sample was made of PBMCs or T cells enriched from blood (not recorded which). The chain has TRBV5-4 and TRBJ2-3; TRBD2 matches at 10 bases. This receptor was taken from a woman aged 30 to 39 who had recovered from COVID-19. The CDR3 DNA reads as TGTGCCAGCAGCCGGAACCCTAGCGGGGGTGGGCCAGATACGCAGTATTTT. Its protein product is CASSRNPSGGGPDTQYF.